Listed below are T cell receptor beta chains from one sample, sequenced in a study of cytomegalovirus exposure and HLA in healthy donors. This table comes from immunoSEQ multiplex PCR, and its TCRdb copy is limited to in-frame clones, with some not included. The sample records about 140,000 clones, 65% to 85% being singletons. The sequenced material came from PBMCs. These receptors were taken from a woman between 40 and 55 years old in good health and CMV-seropositive. Both conserved end residues are part of each CDR3. D genes are given only for firm matches. Only some rows state a clone size, as once, few, many or a class for expanded clones.

V gene: TRBV30; clone size: NA; D gene: NA; J gene: TRBJ1-1; CDR3 protein: CAWSAARVDIGTEAFF; CDR3 DNA: TGTGCCTGGAGTGCGGCCAGGGTGGATATAGGCACTGAAGCTTTCTTT
V gene: TRBV7-3; clone size: NA; D gene: TRBD1; J gene: TRBJ1-3; CDR3 protein: CASSFGGGSGNTIYF; CDR3 DNA: TGTGCCAGCAGCTTTGGAGGGGGCTCCGGAAACACCATATATTTT
V gene: TRBV2; clone size: NA; D gene: TRBD2; J gene: TRBJ2-7; CDR3 protein: CASSEALGRGGRYEQYF; CDR3 DNA: TGTGCCAGCAGTGAAGCGCTTGGGCGGGGGGGTCGGTACGAGCAGTACTTC
V gene: TRBV27; clone size: once; D gene: NA; J gene: TRBJ1-2; CDR3 protein: CASSLSGGAYGYTF; CDR3 DNA: TGTGCCAGCAGTTTATCTGGGGGGGCCTATGGCTACACCTTC
V gene: TRBV18; clone size: NA; D gene: TRBD1; J gene: TRBJ2-3; CDR3 protein: CASSPLPTGANTDTQYF; CDR3 DNA: TGTGCCAGCTCACCACTCCCGACAGGGGCGAACACAGATACGCAGTATTTT
V gene: TRBV30; clone size: NA; D gene: TRBD1; J gene: TRBJ1-2; CDR3 protein: CAWRPDRVYGYTF; CDR3 DNA: TGTGCCTGGAGACCGGACAGGGTATATGGCTACACCTTC
V gene: TRBV10-1; clone size: NA; D gene: NA; J gene: TRBJ1-4; CDR3 protein: CASSESVGREKLFF; CDR3 DNA: TGCGCCAGCAGTGAATCCGTCGGGAGGGAAAAACTGTTTTTT
V gene: TRBV10-1; clone size: NA; D gene: TRBD2; J gene: TRBJ2-5; CDR3 protein: CASSPGLAGAQETQYF; CDR3 DNA: TGCGCCAGCAGCCCGGGACTAGCGGGGGCACAAGAGACCCAGTACTTC
V gene: TRBV4-3; clone size: NA; D gene: NA; J gene: TRBJ1-5; CDR3 protein: CASSPVPGVRQPQHF; CDR3 DNA: TGCGCCAGCAGCCCAGTGCCCGGGGTGCGTCAGCCCCAGCATTTT
V gene: TRBV27; clone size: NA; D gene: TRBD2; J gene: TRBJ2-3; CDR3 protein: CASSRTSGGPLTQYF; CDR3 DNA: TGTGCCAGCAGTAGGACTAGCGGGGGCCCACTTACGCAGTATTTT
V gene: TRBV18; clone size: NA; D gene: TRBD1; J gene: TRBJ2-1; CDR3 protein: CASSPRTGTGSNEQFF; CDR3 DNA: TGTGCCAGCTCACCAAGGACCGGGACAGGCAGCAATGAGCAGTTCTTC
V gene: TRBV27; clone size: NA; D gene: TRBD1; J gene: TRBJ2-7; CDR3 protein: CASSTAGLPGQGIYEQYF; CDR3 DNA: TGTGCCAGCAGTACGGCGGGACTCCCGGGACAGGGTATATACGAGCAGTACTTC
V gene: TRBV28; clone size: NA; D gene: TRBD2; J gene: TRBJ2-7; CDR3 protein: CASRLGTSAEQYF; CDR3 DNA: TGTGCCAGCAGGTTAGGGACTAGCGCCGAGCAGTACTTC
V gene: TRBV15; clone size: NA; D gene: TRBD2; J gene: TRBJ2-2; CDR3 protein: CATSRGGRIGELFF; CDR3 DNA: TGTGCCACCAGCAGAGGCGGGAGAATCGGGGAGCTGTTTTTT
V gene: TRBV21-1; clone size: NA; D gene: NA; J gene: TRBJ1-2; CDR3 protein: CASSKVGRGYGYTF; CDR3 DNA: TGTGCCAGCAGCAAAGTGGGCAGGGGCTATGGCTACACCTTC
V gene: TRBV7-2; clone size: NA; D gene: NA; J gene: TRBJ1-2; CDR3 protein: CASSQTTNYGYTF; CDR3 DNA: TGTGCCAGCAGCCAAACAACTAACTATGGCTACACCTTC
V gene: TRBV4-3; clone size: NA; D gene: NA; J gene: TRBJ1-3; CDR3 protein: CASSQDRGSRAGNTIYF; CDR3 DNA: TGCGCCAGCAGCCAAGATAGAGGGAGTAGAGCTGGAAACACCATATATTTT
V gene: TRBV2; clone size: NA; D gene: TRBD1; J gene: TRBJ2-7; CDR3 protein: CASSPGQGISYEQYF; CDR3 DNA: TGTGCCAGCAGTCCGGGACAGGGGATCTCCTACGAGCAGTACTTC
V gene: TRBV5-1; clone size: NA; D gene: TRBD1; J gene: TRBJ2-4; CDR3 protein: CASSLEDRGDIQYF; CDR3 DNA: TGCGCCAGCAGCTTGGAGGACAGGGGTGACATTCAGTACTTC
V gene: TRBV27; clone size: NA; D gene: NA; J gene: TRBJ2-2; CDR3 protein: CASSFMLMSTGELFF; CDR3 DNA: TGTGCCAGCAGTTTCATGCTAATGAGCACCGGGGAGCTGTTTTTT
V gene: TRBV29-1; clone size: NA; D gene: TRBD1; J gene: TRBJ2-3; CDR3 protein: CSGGRGLTDTQYF; CDR3 DNA: TGCAGCGGCGGCAGGGGGCTTACAGATACGCAGTATTTT
V gene: TRBV7-9; clone size: NA; D gene: TRBD1; J gene: TRBJ1-2; CDR3 protein: CASSLTGDYGYTF; CDR3 DNA: TGTGCCAGCAGCTTAACAGGGGACTATGGCTACACCTTC
V gene: TRBV6-1; clone size: NA; D gene: NA; J gene: TRBJ2-7; CDR3 protein: CASSGDTTYSYEQYF; CDR3 DNA: TGTGCCAGCAGTGGGGACACTACATATTCCTACGAGCAGTACTTC
V gene: TRBV19; clone size: NA; D gene: NA; J gene: TRBJ1-1; CDR3 protein: CASIGSGNEAFF; CDR3 DNA: TGTGCCAGTATCGGGTCGGGAAATGAAGCTTTCTTT
V gene: TRBV4-3; clone size: NA; D gene: TRBD2; J gene: TRBJ2-1; CDR3 protein: CASSQDWLAGVNEQFF; CDR3 DNA: TGCGCCAGCAGCCAAGATTGGCTAGCGGGGGTGAATGAGCAGTTCTTC
V gene: TRBV29-1; clone size: NA; D gene: NA; J gene: TRBJ2-2; CDR3 protein: CSVGGTTTGELFF; CDR3 DNA: TGCAGCGTTGGTGGAACTACCACCGGGGAGCTGTTTTTT
V gene: TRBV7-2; clone size: few; D gene: TRBD2; J gene: TRBJ2-1; CDR3 protein: CASSLGRGGRAHEQFF; CDR3 DNA: TGTGCCAGCAGCTTAGGGCGGGGCGGGAGGGCCCATGAGCAGTTCTTC
V gene: TRBV7-8; clone size: NA; D gene: TRBD1; J gene: TRBJ2-7; CDR3 protein: CASSLAGQGGGEQYF; CDR3 DNA: TGTGCCAGCAGCTTGGCCGGACAGGGGGGTGGCGAGCAGTACTTC
V gene: TRBV30; clone size: NA; D gene: NA; J gene: TRBJ1-1; CDR3 protein: CAWSRTGYTEAFF; CDR3 DNA: TGTGCCTGGAGTCGAACAGGGTACACTGAAGCTTTCTTT
V gene: TRBV25-1; clone size: NA; D gene: NA; J gene: TRBJ1-6; CDR3 protein: CASSEFGGAQPLHF; CDR3 DNA: TGTGCCAGCAGTGAATTTGGAGGGGCCCAACCCCTCCACTTT
V gene: TRBV27; clone size: NA; D gene: NA; J gene: TRBJ2-7; CDR3 protein: CASSFRVRTEERGPYEQYF; CDR3 DNA: TGTGCCAGCAGTTTCCGGGTTCGGACGGAGGAACGGGGTCCCTACGAGCAGTACTTC
V gene: TRBV4-3; clone size: NA; D gene: NA; J gene: TRBJ2-1; CDR3 protein: CASSQERFSSYNEQFF; CDR3 DNA: TGCGCCAGCAGCCAAGAGAGGTTCTCCTCCTACAATGAGCAGTTCTTC
V gene: TRBV5-4; clone size: NA; D gene: TRBD1; J gene: TRBJ2-1; CDR3 protein: CASSLGTGEYNEQFF; CDR3 DNA: TGTGCCAGCAGCCTAGGGACAGGGGAATACAATGAGCAGTTCTTC
V gene: TRBV15; clone size: NA; D gene: NA; J gene: TRBJ2-1; CDR3 protein: CATSLRYGEQFF; CDR3 DNA: TGTGCCACCAGCCTGAGGTATGGCGAGCAGTTCTTC
V gene: TRBV6-1; clone size: once; D gene: TRBD1; J gene: TRBJ1-2; CDR3 protein: CASNLDRGYGYTF; CDR3 DNA: TGTGCCAGCAACCTGGACAGGGGCTATGGCTACACCTTC
V gene: TRBV19; clone size: NA; D gene: NA; J gene: TRBJ1-5; CDR3 protein: CASRGGGEAQPQHF; CDR3 DNA: TGTGCCAGTAGGGGGGGAGGGGAGGCGCAGCCCCAGCATTTT
V gene: TRBV5-8; clone size: few; D gene: TRBD2; J gene: TRBJ2-3; CDR3 protein: CASSLGLLAGAVDTQYF; CDR3 DNA: TGTGCCAGCAGCTTGGGCCTACTAGCGGGAGCAGTAGATACGCAGTATTTT
V gene: TRBV27; clone size: NA; D gene: TRBD1; J gene: TRBJ1-2; CDR3 protein: CASSLGPRDRGKGDYGYTF; CDR3 DNA: TGTGCCAGCAGTTTAGGCCCCCGGGACAGGGGCAAAGGGGACTATGGCTACACCTTC
V gene: TRBV10-3; clone size: NA; D gene: TRBD2; J gene: TRBJ2-3; CDR3 protein: CAISESVAGGITDTQYF; CDR3 DNA: TGTGCCATCAGTGAGTCGGTAGCGGGGGGGATCACAGATACGCAGTATTTT
V gene: TRBV5-6; clone size: NA; D gene: NA; J gene: TRBJ2-7; CDR3 protein: CASSPLRGRYEQYF; CDR3 DNA: TGTGCCAGCAGCCCCCTCCGGGGAAGGTACGAGCAGTACTTC
V gene: TRBV5-6; clone size: NA; D gene: NA; J gene: TRBJ2-6; CDR3 protein: CASSLGSRQLHSGANVLTF; CDR3 DNA: TGTGCCAGCAGCTTGGGGTCTAGACAGCTCCACTCTGGGGCCAACGTCCTGACTTTC
V gene: TRBV7-9; clone size: NA; D gene: NA; J gene: TRBJ2-1; CDR3 protein: CASSKAGSYNEQFF; CDR3 DNA: TGTGCCAGCAGTAAAGCGGGCTCCTACAATGAGCAGTTCTTC
V gene: TRBV4-3; clone size: NA; D gene: NA; J gene: TRBJ1-1; CDR3 protein: CASSQEVGVNTEAFF; CDR3 DNA: TGCGCCAGCAGCCAAGAAGTCGGGGTGAACACTGAAGCTTTCTTT
V gene: TRBV6-1; clone size: NA; D gene: TRBD2; J gene: TRBJ2-7; CDR3 protein: CASLSYGGGDEQYF; CDR3 DNA: TGTGCCAGCCTAAGTTACGGGGGAGGGGACGAGCAGTACTTC
V gene: TRBV10-1; clone size: NA; D gene: NA; J gene: TRBJ1-4; CDR3 protein: CASRGGGGEEKLFF; CDR3 DNA: TGCGCCAGCAGGGGGGGCGGGGGGGAGGAAAAACTGTTTTTT
V gene: TRBV2; clone size: NA; D gene: TRBD1; J gene: TRBJ1-2; CDR3 protein: CASRPLQGAGGYTF; CDR3 DNA: TGTGCCAGCAGACCCTTACAGGGGGCTGGTGGCTACACCTTC
V gene: TRBV28; clone size: NA; D gene: NA; J gene: TRBJ1-1; CDR3 protein: CASRRKQIEAFF; CDR3 DNA: TGTGCCAGCAGACGAAAACAGATTGAAGCTTTCTTT
V gene: TRBV27; clone size: NA; D gene: TRBD1; J gene: TRBJ2-5; CDR3 protein: CASSTLLGQGGETQYF; CDR3 DNA: TGTGCCAGCAGTACCCTACTCGGACAGGGTGGAGAGACCCAGTACTTC
V gene: TRBV5-5; clone size: NA; D gene: NA; J gene: TRBJ1-5; CDR3 protein: CASSLGAQGNQPQHF; CDR3 DNA: TGTGCCAGCAGCTTGGGAGCACAGGGCAATCAGCCCCAGCATTTT
V gene: TRBV5-1; clone size: once; D gene: TRBD1; J gene: TRBJ2-7; CDR3 protein: CASSTGTGVREQYF; CDR3 DNA: TGCGCCAGCAGCACCGGGACAGGGGTTCGCGAGCAGTACTTC
V gene: TRBV27; clone size: NA; D gene: TRBD1; J gene: TRBJ1-1; CDR3 protein: CASRKPQGAQAFF; CDR3 DNA: TGTGCCAGCAGAAAACCTCAGGGGGCGCAAGCTTTCTTT
V gene: TRBV2; clone size: NA; D gene: NA; J gene: TRBJ2-3; CDR3 protein: CASSETESSTDTQYF; CDR3 DNA: TGTGCCAGCAGTGAGACAGAATCTAGCACAGATACGCAGTATTTT
V gene: TRBV9; clone size: NA; D gene: TRBD1; J gene: TRBJ2-4; CDR3 protein: CASSDQSGGIAKNIQYF; CDR3 DNA: TGTGCCAGCAGCGACCAATCAGGGGGCATAGCCAAAAACATTCAGTACTTC
V gene: TRBV7-2; clone size: NA; D gene: TRBD1; J gene: TRBJ1-2; CDR3 protein: CASSPLQGAIYGYTF; CDR3 DNA: TGTGCCAGCAGCCCGTTACAGGGGGCTATCTATGGCTACACCTTC
V gene: TRBV9; clone size: NA; D gene: NA; J gene: TRBJ2-3; CDR3 protein: CASSVFGTDTQYF; CDR3 DNA: TGTGCCAGCAGCGTTTTCGGCACAGATACGCAGTATTTT
V gene: TRBV7-9; clone size: once; D gene: TRBD2; J gene: TRBJ2-7; CDR3 protein: CASSLRPGGDPSPYEQYF; CDR3 DNA: TGTGCCAGCAGCTTGAGGCCGGGAGGGGACCCGAGTCCATACGAGCAGTACTTC
V gene: TRBV18; clone size: NA; D gene: TRBD2; J gene: TRBJ2-1; CDR3 protein: CASSGTSGSRNEQFF; CDR3 DNA: TGTGCCAGCTCCGGGACTAGCGGGAGTCGGAATGAGCAGTTCTTC
V gene: TRBV5-1; clone size: NA; D gene: TRBD1; J gene: TRBJ2-7; CDR3 protein: CASSQDRDEQYF; CDR3 DNA: TGCGCCAGCAGCCAAGACAGGGACGAGCAGTACTTC
V gene: TRBV2; clone size: NA; D gene: NA; J gene: TRBJ2-3; CDR3 protein: CASSPRTSPNTDTQYF; CDR3 DNA: TGTGCCAGCAGTCCTAGGACAAGTCCTAACACAGATACGCAGTATTTT